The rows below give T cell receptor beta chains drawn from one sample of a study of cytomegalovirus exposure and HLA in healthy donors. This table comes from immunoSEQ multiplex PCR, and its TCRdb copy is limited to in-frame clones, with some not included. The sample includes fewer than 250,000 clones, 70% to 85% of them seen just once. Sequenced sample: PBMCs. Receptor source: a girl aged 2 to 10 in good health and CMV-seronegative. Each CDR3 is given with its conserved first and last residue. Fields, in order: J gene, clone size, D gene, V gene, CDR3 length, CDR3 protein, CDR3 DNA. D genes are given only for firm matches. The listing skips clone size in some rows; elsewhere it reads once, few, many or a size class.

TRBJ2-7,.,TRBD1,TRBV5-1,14,CASARAGGSYEQYF,TGCGCCAGCGCCCGGGCAGGGGGATCCTACGAGCAGTACTTC
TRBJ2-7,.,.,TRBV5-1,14,CASSLETGTYEQYF,TGCGCCAGCAGCTTGGAAACAGGAACTTACGAGCAGTACTTC
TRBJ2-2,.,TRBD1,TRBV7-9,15,CASSFLTGGTGELFF,TGTGCCAGCAGCTTTTTGACAGGGGGCACCGGGGAGCTGTTTTTT
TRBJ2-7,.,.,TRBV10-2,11,CASSERSEQYF,TGCGCCAGCAGTGAGAGGAGCGAGCAGTACTTC
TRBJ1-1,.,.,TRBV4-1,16,CASSPQLSHTNTEAFF,TGCGCCAGCAGCCCGCAGTTGTCCCACACGAACACTGAAGCTTTCTTT
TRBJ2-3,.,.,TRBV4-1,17,CASSFMKRISSTDTQYF,TGCGCCAGCAGCTTTATGAAGAGGATTTCTAGCACAGATACGCAGTATTTT
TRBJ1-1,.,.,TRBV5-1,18,CASSLNGGGRKVNTEAFF,TGCGCCAGCAGCTTGAATGGTGGGGGCCGAAAGGTGAACACTGAAGCTTTCTTT
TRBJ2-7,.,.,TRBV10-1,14,CASSRLDSPYEQYF,TGCGCCAGCAGTCGACTAGATTCCCCCTACGAGCAGTACTTC
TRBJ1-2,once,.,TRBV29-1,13,CTASVAGDYGYTF,TGCACGGCAAGCGTGGCCGGGGACTATGGCTACACCTTC
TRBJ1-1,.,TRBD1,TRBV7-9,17,CASSPEGQGAVNTEAFF,TGTGCCAGCAGCCCGGAAGGACAGGGGGCGGTGAACACTGAAGCTTTCTTT
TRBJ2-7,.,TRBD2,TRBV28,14,CASSLWGRAGEQYF,TGTGCCAGCAGTTTATGGGGGAGGGCTGGGGAGCAGTACTTC
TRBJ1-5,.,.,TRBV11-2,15,CASSSGRGSNQPQHF,TGTGCCAGCAGCTCGGGTCGCGGTAGCAATCAGCCCCAGCATTTT
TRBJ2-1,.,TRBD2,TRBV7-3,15,CASSLNWGGGDEQFF,TGTGCCAGCAGCTTAAATTGGGGGGGTGGTGATGAGCAGTTCTTC
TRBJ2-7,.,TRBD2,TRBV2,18,CASSGERLAGGRFYEQYF,TGTGCCAGCAGTGGGGAGCGACTAGCGGGGGGCCGCTTCTACGAGCAGTACTTC
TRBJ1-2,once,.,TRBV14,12,CASSQNYYGYTF,TGTGCCAGCAGCCAAAACTACTATGGCTACACCTTC
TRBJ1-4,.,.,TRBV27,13,CASSNHREEKLFF,TGTGCCAGCAGCAACCACAGGGAAGAAAAACTGTTTTTT
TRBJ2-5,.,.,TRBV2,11,CASNSGETQYF,TGTGCCAGCAATAGTGGAGAGACCCAGTACTTC
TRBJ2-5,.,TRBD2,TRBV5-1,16,CASSLATSGTQETQYF,TGCGCCAGCAGCTTGGCCACTAGCGGGACCCAAGAGACCCAGTACTTC
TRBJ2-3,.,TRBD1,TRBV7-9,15,CASSLDTGVPDTQYF,TGTGCCAGCAGCTTAGATACAGGGGTCCCAGATACGCAGTATTTT
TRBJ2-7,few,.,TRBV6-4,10,CASSMSEQYF,TGTGCCAGCAGTATGAGCGAGCAGTACTTC
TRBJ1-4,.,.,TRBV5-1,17,CASSLTTDRAGNEKLFF,TGCGCCAGCAGCTTGACGACGGATCGGGCAGGGAACGAAAAACTGTTTTTT
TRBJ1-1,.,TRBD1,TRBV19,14,CASSRDRGGTEAFF,TGTGCCAGTAGTCGGGACAGGGGGGGAACTGAAGCTTTCTTT